This TCR beta chain was identified in a study of blood T cell repertoires in COVID-19. In germline, CDR1 is SGHRS, CDR2 YFSETQ. The CDR3 is 15 amino acids. The V and J ends lost 3 bases and 10 bases respectively, with 17 bases between them. The data were produced by immunoSEQ multiplex PCR, yet TCRdb's version contains in-frame clones alone and is incomplete. Of tens of thousands of clones in the sample, 80% to 90% were seen once. The chain employs TRBV5-1 and TRBJ1-6, with TRBD1 as a possible D gene (5 bases). Input material: peripheral blood. This receptor was taken from a man aged 25-45 years with acute or convalescent COVID-19. The CDR3 protein is CASSYGGEVNSPLHF. CDR3 nucleotides: TGCGCCAGCAGCTACGGGGGGGAGGTTAACTCACCCCTCCACTTT.